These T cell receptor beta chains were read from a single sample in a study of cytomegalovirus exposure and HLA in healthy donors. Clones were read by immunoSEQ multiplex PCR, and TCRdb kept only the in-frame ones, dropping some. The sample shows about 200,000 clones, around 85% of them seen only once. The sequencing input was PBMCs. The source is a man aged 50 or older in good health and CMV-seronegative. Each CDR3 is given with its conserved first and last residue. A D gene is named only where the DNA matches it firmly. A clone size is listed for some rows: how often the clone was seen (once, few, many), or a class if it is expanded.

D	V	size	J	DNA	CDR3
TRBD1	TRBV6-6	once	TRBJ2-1	TGTGCCAGCAGTAGACAGGGGGCGATTAACAATGAGCAGTTCTTC	CASSRQGAINNEQFF
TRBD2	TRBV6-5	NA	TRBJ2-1	TGTGCCAGCAGCCGAGGACTAGTTGGTGAGCAGTTCTTC	CASSRGLVGEQFF
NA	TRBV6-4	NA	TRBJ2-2	TGTGCCAGCAGTGACGGCCGTCGCACCGGGGAGCTGTTTTTT	CASSDGRRTGELFF
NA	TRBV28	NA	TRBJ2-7	TGTGCCAGCAGTTTCGTGCGGTATAGCTCCTACGAGCAGTACTTC	CASSFVRYSSYEQYF
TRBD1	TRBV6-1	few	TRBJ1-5	TGTGCCAGCAGCGCCGGGACAGGGGGTCAGCCCCAGCATTTT	CASSAGTGGQPQHF
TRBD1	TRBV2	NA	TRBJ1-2	TGTGCCAGCACCCCTTGGACAGGGAGCTACACCTTC	CASTPWTGSYTF
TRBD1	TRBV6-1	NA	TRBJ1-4	TGTGCCAGCAGATACGGGACAGGGAATGAAAAACTGTTTTTT	CASRYGTGNEKLFF
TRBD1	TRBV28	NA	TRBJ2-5	TGTGCCGGGGGACAGCCAGCGGCCCAGTACTTC	CAGGQPAAQYF
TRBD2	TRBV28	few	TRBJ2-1	TGTGCCAGCAGTCTAGCGGGAGGTATAAAGAATGAGCAGTTCTTC	CASSLAGGIKNEQFF
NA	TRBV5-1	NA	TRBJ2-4	TGCGCCAGCAGCCGAGGGACAGCACTAGCCAAAAACAGTCAGTACTTC	CASSRGTALAKNSQYF
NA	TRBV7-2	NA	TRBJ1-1	TGTGCCAGCAGCTCCAGAGGGAACACTGAAGCTTTCTTT	CASSSRGNTEAFF
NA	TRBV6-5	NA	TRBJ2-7	TGTGCCAGCAGGAAACCTCAGACCTACGAGCAGTACTTC	CASRKPQTYEQYF
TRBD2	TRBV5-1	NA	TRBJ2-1	TGCGCCAGCAGCTTGGTGGCGGGAGGGGGTGAGCAGTTCTTC	CASSLVAGGGEQFF
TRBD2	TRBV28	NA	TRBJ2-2	TGTGCCAGCAGTTTAATAGGACTAGCGGGAGAGGCCGGGGAGCTGTTTTTT	CASSLIGLAGEAGELFF
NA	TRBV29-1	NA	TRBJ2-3	TGCAGCGCCGGAACGGGGGTGTTGGCAGATACGCAGTATTTT	CSAGTGVLADTQYF
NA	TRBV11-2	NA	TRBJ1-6	TGTGCCAGCAGCTTAGCTTCGGGTTTACCCCTCCACTTT	CASSLASGLPLHF